This entry lists 27 T cell receptor beta chains sequenced from one sample in a study of T-cell reconstitution after alpha-beta-depleted transplantation in children. Unique molecular identifiers were used to barcode this TCRbeta library. Each CDR3 protein is one row after TCRdb ran MiXCR on the PCR reads. The table shows about 120,000 distinct CDR3 sequences, with 10% occurring only once. Sequencing used PBMCs, obtained before TCRalphabeta/CD19-depleted stem cell transplant. The receptors derive from a boy between 2 and 10 years old with acute lymphoblastic leukemia, due to receive a stem cell transplant.

Only a few counts were recorded for this clonotype. This chain joins TRBV5-1 and TRBJ2-5; D not certain. The CDR3 consists of 14 residues. V was cut by 5 bases and J by 1 base, with 12 bases left in between. CDR1 and CDR2 (germline): SGHRS, YFSETQ. CDR3 in amino acids: CASRRRGPQETQYF. In DNA form, the CDR3 reads TGCGCCAGCAGGAGGCGAGGACCCCAAGAGACCCAGTACTTC.

This clonotype was found many times. V gene TRBV12-3 or TRBV12-4 combines with J gene TRBJ2-5; D is undetermined. This CDR3 region has 13 residues. Deletions cut 6 bases from V and 2 bases from J, with 10 bases between. CDR3 DNA: TGTGCCAGCAGCGCCCAGATTCAAGAGACCCAGTACTTC. Its translation is CASSAQIQETQYF.

This clonotype has a handful of counts. This rearrangement joins TRBV3-1 to TRBJ2-1; D may be TRBD1 or TRBD2 (5 bases each). Germline loops: CDR1 LGHDT, CDR2 YNNKEL (reference sequence). Trimming left V 1 base short and J 10 bases short, with 11 bases between. This CDR3 comprises 13 residues. The CDR3 nucleotides are TGTGCCAGCAGCCAAGGGGGATGGGGGGAGCAGTTCTTC. Translation: CASSQGGWGEQFF.

This clonotype was detected only a few times. The gene calls are TRBV10-3 and TRBJ1-2; D gene unclear. Trimming stripped 7 bases from V and 4 bases from J, with 13 bases between. Germline V CDR1 and CDR2: ENHRY, SYGVKD. CDR3 length: 13 amino acids. CDR3 in DNA: TGTGCCATCACTTACGGTCCGGTCTATGGCTACACCTTC. It encodes CAITYGPVYGYTF.

This clonotype showed up many times. The genes are TRBV20-1 and TRBJ2-3; D gene unclear. The CDR3 loop spans 17 amino acids. Germline V lookup: CDR1 DFQATT, CDR2 SNEGSKA (reference sequence). The ends were cut back, 2 bases at V and 2 bases at J, with 20 bases in the middle. CDR3 residues: CSARPPVGIGFTDTQYF. In DNA, the CDR3 is TGCAGTGCTAGACCCCCCGTTGGCATCGGCTTCACAGATACGCAGTATTTT.

The rearrangement joins TRBV3-1 to TRBJ1-1; D gene uncertain. This CDR3 spans 13 amino acids. CDR1 LGHDT and CDR2 YNNKEL come from the germline V gene (reference sequence). V gave up 4 bases and J gave up 1 base, with 7 bases separating them. The CDR3 bases are TGTGCCAGCAGCCGTTCAGCGAACACTGAAGCTTTCTTT. Its protein is CASSRSANTEAFF.

The chain carries TRBV28 and TRBJ2-7; tentative D call: TRBD2 (6 bases). Germline V lookup: CDR1 MDHEN, CDR2 SYDVKM. V gave up 8 bases and J gave up 0 bases, with 14 bases separating them. This CDR3 has 14 amino acids. CDR3 coding DNA: TGTGCCAGCGTGAGTAGCGGCCACTCCTACGAGCAGTACTTC. It specifies CASVSSGHSYEQYF.

This clonotype was recorded a few times. The J gene is TRBJ1-6, the V gene TRBV12-3 or TRBV12-4; 8 bases are shared with TRBD1. CDR3 size: 18 residues. V was clipped by 2 bases and J by 6 bases; unmatched bases: 12. The CDR3 DNA follows: TGTGCCAGCAGTTTACCCGGACAGGGAGGTCCCTTTAATTCACCCCTCCACTTT. Protein: CASSLPGQGGPFNSPLHF.

In its sample, this clonotype was seen a few times. This sequence joins TRBV25-1 and TRBJ1-1; D is possibly TRBD1 (5 bases). Germline V gene sequence: CDR1 MGHDK, CDR2 SYGVNS. Trimming removed 3 bases from V and 4 bases from J, with 9 bases in between. The CDR3 length is 13 residues. Here the CDR3 DNA reads TGTGCCAGCAGTGATCGGGGGGGCACTGAAGCTTTCTTT. Protein product: CASSDRGGTEAFF.

The CDR3 nucleotides read TGTGCCAGCAGACACCTTCAGTATGGCTACACCTTC. Its protein product is CASRHLQYGYTF. This rearrangement joins TRBV6-1 to TRBJ1-2; D ambiguous. CDR1 and CDR2 (germline): MNHNS, SASEGT. V was clipped by 6 bases and J by 5 bases, with 10 bases between them. The length of the CDR3 is 12 residues.

This CDR3 is CASSHGQVNTEAFF. The CDR3 DNA follows: TGTGCCAGCAGTCACGGACAGGTGAACACTGAAGCTTTCTTT. The J gene is TRBJ1-1, the V gene TRBV5-6, with TRBD1 matching 7 bases. CDR1 is SGHDT, CDR2 YYEEEE, per germline. The CDR3 has 14 residues. Trimming at V came to 5 bases and at J to 0 bases, leaving 4 bases not matched to a gene.

The sample holds many counts of this clonotype. CDR3 in DNA: TGTGCCACGGTGAGCGGAATCAACACCGGGGAGCTGTTTTTT. Amino acid sequence: CATVSGINTGELFF. The chain links TRBV10-3 to TRBJ2-2; TRBD2 might be the D (5 bases). Trimming cost V 10 bases and J 2 bases, with 14 bases left between them. This CDR3 contains 14 residues. Looked up from germline, CDR1 is ENHRY and CDR2 is SYGVKD.

The J gene is TRBJ1-3, the V gene TRBV7-8; D unclear. Germline CDR1 reads SGHVS; CDR2 reads FQNEAQ. CDR3 size: 15 residues. V shed 3 bases and J shed 0 bases, with 9 bases lying between them. Here the CDR3 DNA reads TGTGCCAGCAGCTTCGGCGACCTCTCTGGAAACACCATATATTTT. Amino acid sequence: CASSFGDLSGNTIYF.

This clonotype has just a few counts. The V gene is TRBV27, the J gene TRBJ2-5; 9 bases are shared with TRBD1. Germline-derived CDR1 and CDR2 are MNHEY and SMNVEV (reference sequence). CDR3 length equals 13 residues. V gave up 5 bases and J gave up 9 bases; unmatched junction bases: 7. The CDR3 DNA sequence: TGTGCCAGCAGTCTTGGACAGGGGAATGCCCAGTACTTC. Encoded protein: CASSLGQGNAQYF.

This clonotype has just a few counts. This rearrangement joins TRBV12-5 to TRBJ2-7; no clear D gene. The CDR3 is 11 residues long. The germline gives CDR1 LGHNT, CDR2 FRNRAP. V was trimmed by 0 bases and J by 5 bases, leaving 2 bases between them. The CDR3 DNA sequence: TGTGCTAGTGGTTTGGTACACGAGCAGTACTTC. It translates to CASGLVHEQYF.

This clonotype was detected a few times. The chain has TRBV27 and TRBJ1-1, with no clear D. This CDR3 has 15 amino acids. Germline loops: CDR1 MNHEY, CDR2 SMNVEV (reference sequence). V was clipped by 3 bases and J by 2 bases, with 13 bases between them. This CDR3 is CASSFGGTANTEAFF. The CDR3 DNA follows: TGTGCCAGCAGTTTTGGTGGCACAGCCAACACTGAAGCTTTCTTT.

This clonotype was detected many times. In DNA form, the CDR3 reads TGTGCCAGCAAAGAAACTAGCGGGAGTTATGGCGGGGAGCTGTTTTTT. This sequence encodes CASKETSGSYGGELFF. The V call is TRBV2, the J call TRBJ2-2, with 11 bases that match TRBD2. Per the germline V gene, CDR1 is SNHLY and CDR2 is FYNNEI. The CDR3 consists of 16 residues. V lost 7 bases, J lost 7 bases, and 11 bases stayed unmatched.

Ten or more counts support this clonotype. The genes are TRBV12-3 or TRBV12-4 and TRBJ1-2, with D hard to call. This CDR3 region has 12 residues. V dropped 5 bases and J dropped 6 bases, with 10 bases sitting between them. CDR3 protein: CASSGRSHGYTF. CDR3 sequence (DNA): TGTGCCAGCAGTGGAAGGTCCCATGGCTACACCTTC.

This clonotype has just a few counts. V gene TRBV24-1 combines with J gene TRBJ2-2; D is unresolved. The germline V gene has CDR1 KGHDR and CDR2 SFDVKD. V was pared by 4 bases and J by 4 bases, with 9 bases between. There are 14 residues in the CDR3. This chain's CDR3 is CATSESASTGELFF. The CDR3 coding sequence is TGTGCCACCAGTGAGTCTGCTAGCACCGGGGAGCTGTTTTTT.

This clonotype showed up just a few times. The rearrangement links TRBV12-3 or TRBV12-4 to TRBJ2-4; no reliable D call. Trimming stripped 8 bases from V and 0 bases from J, with 11 bases between. The CDR3 has 14 amino acids. The CDR3 nucleotides are TGTGCCAGCGGGTCAAGGGTAGCCAAAAACATTCAGTACTTC. This encodes CASGSRVAKNIQYF.

This clonotype was found a few times. This sequence joins TRBV5-1 and TRBJ1-2; TRBD1 aligns across 7 bases. V lost 3 bases to trimming and J lost 7 bases; unmatched junction nucleotides: 9. The CDR3 covers 14 residues. Germline assignment: CDR1 SGHRS and CDR2 YFSETQ. CDR3 sequence (DNA): TGCGCCAGCAGCTATCGGACAGGAGCGCGTGGCTACACCTTC. Translated, it gives CASSYRTGARGYTF.

CDR3 sequence (DNA): TGCAGTGCTGAAGAGGGCAGGGGGCTCCCCTACGAGCAGTACTTC. Residues: CSAEEGRGLPYEQYF. The V gene is TRBV20-1, the J gene TRBJ2-7; 8 bases fit TRBD1. V lost 5 bases and J lost 2; bases outside the gene matches: 11. This CDR3 has 15 residues. The germline gives CDR1 DFQATT, CDR2 SNEGSKA (reference sequence).

This clonotype has a count of ten or more. The J gene is TRBJ2-5, the V gene TRBV12-3 or TRBV12-4; TRBD2 aligns across 7 bases. The CDR3 covers 16 residues. The junction had 15 bases not matched to a gene; V was cut back by 6 bases and J by 5 bases. DNA for the CDR3: TGTGCCAGCAGCTCAGAACAGGCGGGAGCGGAGGAGACCCAGTACTTC. It is translated as CASSSEQAGAEETQYF.

The chain has TRBV5-1 and TRBJ2-1, with 14 bases that match TRBD2. The CDR3 has 15 amino acids. Germline V gene data show CDR1 as SGHRS and CDR2 as YFSETQ. Losses at the gene ends were 3 bases for V and 7 bases for J; bases not matched to a gene: 3. As DNA, the CDR3 is TGCGCCAGCAGCTCCGGACTAGCGGGAGGAAATGAGCAGTTCTTC. It codes for CASSSGLAGGNEQFF.

This clonotype was observed a handful of times. The rearrangement joins TRBV20-1 to TRBJ2-2; TRBD1 aligns across 10 bases. The trim removed 5 bases at V and 5 bases at J, leaving 5 bases unmatched. CDR3 size: 14 residues. CDR1 is DFQATT and CDR2 is SNEGSKA in the germline V gene (reference sequence). The CDR3 DNA sequence: TGCAGTGCTGCATGGACAGGGGGGACCGGGGAGCTGTTTTTT. Its translation is CSAAWTGGTGELFF.

V usage is TRBV20-1 and J usage is TRBJ2-1, with 7 bases identical to TRBD2. Per germline, CDR1 DFQATT and CDR2 SNEGSKA (reference sequence). The V segment lost 3 bases and the J segment 1 base; nucleotides outside the gene matches: 6. The CDR3 is 15 residues long. The CDR3 loop is CSASLPSGSYNEQFF. The DNA for the CDR3 is TGCAGTGCTAGCTTACCTAGCGGTTCCTACAATGAGCAGTTCTTC.

This clonotype was seen a few times. The chain joins TRBV20-1 to TRBJ1-2; a possible D gene is TRBD1 (5 bases). The CDR3 contains 15 residues. Germline CDR1 is DFQATT and CDR2 is SNEGSKA (reference sequence). Trimming removed 6 bases at V and 3 bases at J, with 20 bases between. The CDR3 bases are TGCAGTGCCTACCAGGGAGGGGCTCCCTACTATGGCTACACCTTC. Amino acids: CSAYQGGAPYYGYTF.